This T cell receptor (beta chain) appears in the sequencing data of a study of CD8+ T cells in alopecia areata. Study-wide context: Administration of oral tofacitinib to treated patients was at 5 to 10 mg twice daily.

Extracted RNA was reverse transcribed into cDNA, the sequencing template. Only in-frame clones appear in the TCRdb table, and some are missing; sequencing was by immunoSEQ multiplex PCR. The sample comprises over 60,000 clones, 46% of which are singletons, and roughly 20% rests with the top ten. Treatment defined: oral pan-JAK inhibitor, 5-10 mg twice daily. For this clone: Its target is not known.

Findings and caveats of the study: Many expanded lesional clones persisted in scalp and blood during tofacitinib treatment. Especially in alopecia totalis/universalis, lesional scalp showed greater clonality than normal scalp did. Researchers reported that TCR sharing among patients proved less clear than in mice, possibly HLA-linked.

The specimen comprised CD8+ T cells sorted from blood, sampled at approximately week 36, from a patient treated with tofacitinib. The TCR originated in a human donor with alopecia areata.

The CDR3 DNA reads TGTGCCTGGAATTTGCGGGGGATGGGCGAGCAGTACTTC. This translates into CAWNLRGMGEQYF. The J gene is TRBJ2-7, the V gene TRBV30; 7 bases align to TRBD2. V shed 4 bases and J 6 bases; nucleotides not matched to a gene: 9. CDR1 is GTSNPN, CDR2 SVGIG, per germline (reference sequence). This CDR3 has 13 residues.